These T cell receptor beta chains were read from a single sample in a study of OX40 agonist ivuxolimab in advanced cancers. Clones were read by immunoSEQ multiplex PCR, and TCRdb kept only the in-frame ones, dropping some. The top ten hold 6.2% of the sample, which has tens of thousands of clones, over 90% seen once. The sequencing used CD4+ or CD8+ T cells sorted from blood, collected in a trial of the OX40 agonist ivuxolimab. The receptors stem from an adult with an advanced solid tumor such as melanoma, head and neck, liver or kidney cancer. CDR3s include the opening cysteine and the closing phenylalanine or tryptophan. A D gene is named only where the DNA matches it firmly.

TRBJ2-5,TRBV7-9,TRBD1,CASSFRGPETQYF
TRBJ2-7,TRBV7-9,NA,CASTPGVGREQYF
TRBJ2-2,TRBV19,NA,CASTPRDLNTGELFF
TRBJ2-2,TRBV7-7,NA,CASSPTGLVDTGELFF
TRBJ1-6,TRBV19,NA,CASSTGDIYNSPLHF
TRBJ2-5,TRBV27,TRBD2,CASSLGTWAGAETQYF
TRBJ1-2,TRBV9,NA,CASSGWDGRNYGYTF
TRBJ1-4,TRBV19,NA,CASTLPGVGKLFF
TRBJ1-2,TRBV7-2,TRBD1,CASILQDRANYGYTF
TRBJ1-4,TRBV27,NA,CASSPPGTRNEKLFF